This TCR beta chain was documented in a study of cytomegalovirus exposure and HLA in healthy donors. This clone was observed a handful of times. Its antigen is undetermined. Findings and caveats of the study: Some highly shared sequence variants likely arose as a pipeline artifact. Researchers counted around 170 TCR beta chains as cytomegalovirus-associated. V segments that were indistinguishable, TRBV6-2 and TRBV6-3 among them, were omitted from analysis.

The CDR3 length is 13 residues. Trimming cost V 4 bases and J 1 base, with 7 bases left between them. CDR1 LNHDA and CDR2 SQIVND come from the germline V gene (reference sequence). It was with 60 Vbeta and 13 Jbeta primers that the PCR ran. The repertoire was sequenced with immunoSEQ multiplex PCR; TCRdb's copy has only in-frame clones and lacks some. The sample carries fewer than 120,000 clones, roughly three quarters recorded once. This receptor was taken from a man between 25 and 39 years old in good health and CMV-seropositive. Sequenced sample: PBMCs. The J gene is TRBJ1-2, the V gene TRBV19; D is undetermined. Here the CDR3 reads CASSTTNNYGYTF. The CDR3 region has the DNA TGTGCCAGTAGTACCACTAATAACTATGGCTACACCTTC.